Listed below are T cell receptor beta chains from one sample, sequenced in a study of control samples from healthy donors and cancer patients. TCRdb's table, derived via immunoSEQ multiplex PCR, lists solely in-frame clones and lacks some. Of about 110,000 clones listed, about 80% are singletons. Sequenced sample: blood. These TCRs come from a man aged 18 to 29 in good health. CDR3s include the opening cysteine and the closing phenylalanine or tryptophan. The order of the fields is CDR3 protein, CDR3 DNA, CDR3 length, J gene, V gene, clone size, D gene. D genes are given only for firm matches. Some rows have no size entry. The others give once, few or many, or a class for an expanded clone.

CASSPQGYEGYTF | TGTGCCAGCAGCCCTCAGGGGTATGAGGGCTACACCTTC | 13 | TRBJ1-2 | TRBV5-6 | - | -
CASSDGVETQYF | TGTGCCAGCAGTGACGGAGTAGAGACCCAGTACTTC | 12 | TRBJ2-5 | TRBV2 | - | -
CASSQEGFQGKSLKTQYF | TGCGCCAGCAGCCAAGAGGGATTCCAGGGGAAGTCTCTCAAGACCCAGTACTTC | 18 | TRBJ2-5 | TRBV4-1 | few | -
CASSLSQLKFTSGGNQLTKNIQYF | TGTGCCAGCAGTTTATCGCAGTTAAAATTTACTAGCGGGGGGAACCAGTTAACCAAAAACATTCAGTACTTC | 24 | TRBJ2-4 | TRBV27 | - | TRBD2
CASSHLTGFYGYTF | TGTGCCAGCAGCCATCTGACAGGGTTCTATGGCTACACCTTC | 14 | TRBJ1-2 | TRBV14 | - | TRBD1
CASSEGGVPFDGYTF | TGTGCCAGCAGTGAGGGAGGGGTTCCCTTCGATGGCTACACCTTC | 15 | TRBJ1-2 | TRBV25-1 | - | -
CAWWEQGTEAFF | TGTGCCTGGTGGGAGCAGGGCACTGAAGCTTTCTTT | 12 | TRBJ1-1 | TRBV30 | - | -
CASSPGTGGNTIYF | TGTGCCAGCAGCCCCGGGACAGGAGGAAACACCATATATTTT | 14 | TRBJ1-3 | TRBV14 | - | TRBD1
CATSRSPITSNQPQHF | TGTGCCACCAGCAGATCCCCCATTACTAGCAATCAGCCCCAGCATTTT | 16 | TRBJ1-5 | TRBV15 | - | -
CSASKGGTEAFF | TGCAGTGCTAGTAAGGGAGGCACTGAAGCTTTCTTT | 12 | TRBJ1-1 | TRBV20-1 | - | -
CASRSGNRATYSNQPQHF | TGTGCCAGTAGATCGGGGAACAGGGCCACTTATAGCAATCAGCCCCAGCATTTT | 18 | TRBJ1-5 | TRBV19 | - | -
CAISDKGGSRTEAFF | TGTGCCATCAGTGACAAGGGGGGGAGTCGCACTGAAGCTTTCTTT | 15 | TRBJ1-1 | TRBV10-3 | - | -
CASSWGSLNTEAFF | TGTGCCAGCAGTTGGGGCAGTCTGAACACTGAAGCTTTCTTT | 14 | TRBJ1-1 | TRBV7-9 | - | -
CASSPVRYGGEAFF | TGTGCCAGCTCACCGGTAAGGTACGGGGGTGAAGCTTTCTTT | 14 | TRBJ1-1 | TRBV18 | - | -
CASSQGQGALGTEAFF | TGTGCCAGCAGCCAAGGGCAGGGGGCCCTTGGTACTGAAGCTTTCTTT | 16 | TRBJ1-1 | TRBV4-2 | - | TRBD1
CASSSSSGGETQYF | TGTGCCAGCAGCTCAAGTAGCGGGGGGGAGACCCAGTACTTC | 14 | TRBJ2-5 | TRBV7-2 | once | TRBD2
CASSTNFDRVLYGYTF | TGCGCCAGCAGCACGAATTTTGACAGGGTGTTGTATGGCTACACCTTC | 16 | TRBJ1-2 | TRBV5-1 | - | TRBD1
CAWIIRGSGNTIYF | TGTGCCTGGATCATTCGAGGGTCTGGAAACACCATATATTTT | 14 | TRBJ1-3 | TRBV30 | - | -
CASSVAGTSGNTIYF | TGTGCCAGCAGCGTCGCCGGGACTTCTGGAAACACCATATATTTT | 15 | TRBJ1-3 | TRBV7-9 | once | -
CAWNKGVSTGELFF | TGTGCCTGGAATAAGGGGGTCAGCACCGGGGAGCTGTTTTTT | 14 | TRBJ2-2 | TRBV30 | - | -
CATRAGLNYGYTF | TGTGCCACCCGGGCGGGTCTAAACTATGGCTACACCTTC | 13 | TRBJ1-2 | TRBV6-4 | - | -
CASSPGTVRALHF | TGTGCCAGCAGCCCTGGGACCGTAAGGGCCCTCCACTTT | 13 | TRBJ1-6 | TRBV6-1 | - | -
CASSERRSNQPQHF | TGTGCCAGCAGTGAACGGCGTAGCAATCAGCCCCAGCATTTT | 14 | TRBJ1-5 | TRBV2 | - | -
CAWGLSSGANVLTF | TGTGCCTGGGGATTGTCCTCTGGGGCCAACGTCCTGACTTTC | 14 | TRBJ2-6 | TRBV30 | - | -
CASSFWETQYF | TGTGCCAGCAGCTTTTGGGAGACCCAGTACTTC | 11 | TRBJ2-5 | TRBV11-2 | - | -
CAARQPIPGTPYGPKNTEAFF | TGTGCCGCCCGTCAGCCCATCCCGGGGACGCCTTACGGACCTAAGAACACTGAAGCTTTCTTT | 21 | TRBJ1-1 | TRBV24-1 | - | -
CASRTSGTVYSPLHF | TGTGCCAGCAGGACTTCCGGGACAGTCTATTCACCCCTCCACTTT | 15 | TRBJ1-6 | TRBV6-5 | - | TRBD1
CASSLSGTTDTQYF | TGTGCCAGCAGTTTGTCAGGGACGACAGATACGCAGTATTTT | 14 | TRBJ2-3 | TRBV27 | - | -
CASSLQGIDGYTF | TGTGCCAGCAGTCTACAGGGGATCGATGGCTACACCTTC | 13 | TRBJ1-2 | TRBV2 | - | TRBD1
CASSLKVSPSYEQYF | TGTGCCAGCAGTTTAAAGGTCAGCCCCTCCTACGAGCAGTACTTC | 15 | TRBJ2-7 | TRBV27 | - | -
CASSLGQGSFGYTF | TGCGCCAGCAGCTTGGGACAGGGTAGTTTTGGCTACACCTTC | 14 | TRBJ1-2 | TRBV5-1 | - | TRBD1
CATVGDRRNTEAFF | TGTGCCACCGTAGGAGACAGGAGGAACACTGAAGCTTTCTTT | 14 | TRBJ1-1 | TRBV11-1 | - | -
CASSGAGLFSGNTIYF | TGTGCCAGCAGTGGTGCGGGACTCTTCTCTGGAAACACCATATATTTT | 16 | TRBJ1-3 | TRBV25-1 | - | -
CASRTGSTDTQYF | TGTGCCAGCAGAACGGGGTCCACAGATACGCAGTATTTT | 13 | TRBJ2-3 | TRBV2 | - | -
CASSLGQGGGYTF | TGTGCCAGCAGTTTGGGACAGGGCGGTGGCTACACCTTC | 13 | TRBJ1-2 | TRBV28 | once | TRBD1